This entry lists 20 T cell receptor beta chains sequenced from one sample in a study of beta chain features in type 1 diabetes. No antigens are known for them. The whole isolated RNA underwent reverse transcription, so sequencing captured expressed TCRB transcripts. The table came from immunoSEQ multiplex PCR; TCRdb's copy has only in-frame clones and leaves some out. In the table there are 500,000 to 800,000 clones, around an eighth of which are singletons. General study results and limits: Patients with Type 1 diabetes showed moderately but significantly shorter TCRB CDR3s in all four CD4+ subsets.

Sequencing input: naive CD4+ T cells from blood. The receptor source for this set is a young man with type 1 diabetes.

A few counts support this clone. CDR3 residues: CATVMGRDYGYTF. CDR3 sequence (DNA): TGTGCCACGGTCATGGGTCGAGACTATGGCTACACCTTC. The rearrangement links TRBV6-1 to TRBJ1-2; D remains ambiguous. Trimming took off 10 bases at V and 3 bases at J, with 15 bases between the two ends. This CDR3 is built from 13 residues. Germline CDR1 reads MNHNS; CDR2 reads SASEGT.

The chain couples TRBV29-1 to TRBJ2-1; weak D call: TRBD1 (6 bases). Trimming shortened V by 5 bases and J by 3 bases, and 26 bases separated the two germline ends. Germline CDR1 SQVTM, CDR2 ANQGSEA. The CDR3 contains 18 residues. CDR3 nucleotides: TGCAGCGTTCAACTCCTCCCGCTTACAGGGCCAATCTACAATGAGCAGTTCTTC. It yields the protein CSVQLLPLTGPIYNEQFF.

Turning to this clone: A junction boundary mismatches the germline segment, possibly from a read error. The rearrangement uses TRBV13 and TRBJ1-5; D call uncertain. Germline V gives CDR1 PRHDT, CDR2 FYEKMQ (reference sequence). The CDR3 totals 17 residues. The CDR3 coding sequence is TGTGCCAGCTGCTTAGGATTGGGCCAATATAGCAATCAGCCCCAGCATTTT. Its protein product is CASCLGLGQYSNQPQHF.

V gene TRBV7-9 combines with J gene TRBJ2-7, with a possible D match to TRBD2 (5 bases). Germline V gene sequence: CDR1 SEHNR, CDR2 FQNEAQ (reference sequence). The CDR3 spans 14 residues. Trimming removed 8 bases from V and 3 bases from J, with 17 bases in between. This CDR3 reads CASRAVEGDYEQYF. CDR3 sequence (DNA): TGTGCCAGCCGGGCGGTTGAGGGTGACTACGAGCAGTACTTC. The whole variable domain, filled in from reference TRBV7-9 and TRBJ2-7, reads DTGVSQNPRHKITKRGQNVTFRCDPISEHNRLYWYRQTLGQGPEFLTYFQNEAQLEKSRLLSDRFSAERPKGSFSTLEIQRTEQGDSAMYLCASRAVEGDYEQYFGPGTRLTVT.

This clone was observed a few times. This chain connects TRBV5-4 to TRBJ2-1; 8 bases map to TRBD1. The V gene end was trimmed by 3 bases and the J gene end by 4 bases; junction bases not matched to a gene: 3. The germline V gene has CDR1 SGHNT and CDR2 YYREEE (reference sequence). The CDR3 consists of 14 residues. The CDR3 protein is CASSSQGAYNEQFF. The CDR3 bases are TGTGCCAGCAGCTCGCAGGGGGCATACAATGAGCAGTTCTTC.

The rearrangement uses TRBV7-9 and TRBJ1-1; D is unclear. V lost 3 bases to trimming and J lost 8 bases, with 16 bases between them. The CDR3 has 14 amino acids. Germline CDR1 SEHNR, CDR2 FQNEAQ (reference sequence). CDR3: CASSFPQGSSEAFF. In nucleotides, the CDR3 is TGTGCCAGCAGCTTCCCCCAAGGTTCCTCGGAAGCTTTCTTT.

This clone was counted between two and nine times. The chain combines TRBV25-1 with TRBJ1-5; TRBD1 agrees at 7 bases. The CDR3 is made up of 16 amino acids. Germline V gives CDR1 MGHDK, CDR2 SYGVNS. V shed 11 bases, J shed 0 bases, and the junction held 13 bases outside the gene matches. This CDR3 reads CAPRDSWYGSNQPQHF. The CDR3 coding sequence is TGTGCCCCTAGGGACAGTTGGTATGGTAGCAATCAGCCCCAGCATTTT.

This clone showed up just a few times. The chain links TRBV14 to TRBJ2-3, with TRBD2 as a possible D gene (7 bases). Trimming stripped 4 bases from V and 0 bases from J, with 14 bases between. From germline, CDR1 is SGHDN and CDR2 FVKESK. The CDR3 contains 16 residues. This chain's CDR3 is CASSPVGGLSTDTQYF. The DNA of the CDR3 is TGTGCCAGCAGCCCGGTCGGGGGGCTAAGCACAGATACGCAGTATTTT.

The CDR3, as DNA: TGTGCCAGCAGCACTAGCGGGCACCAAGAGACCCAGTACTTC. Protein product: CASSTSGHQETQYF. The V and J genes are TRBV7-2 and TRBJ2-5, with 9 bases that match TRBD2. The germline V gene has CDR1 SGHTA and CDR2 FQGNSA. CDR3 length: 14 residues. V was clipped by 5 bases and J by 0 bases; unmatched bases: 1.

This clone was counted a few times. The chain is built from TRBV18 and TRBJ2-5; D possibly corresponds to TRBD2 (6 bases). Germline CDR1 and CDR2: KGHSH and LQKENI. CDR3 length: 14 amino acids. Trimming shortened V by 3 bases and J by 5 bases, and 13 bases separated the two germline ends. The CDR3 sequence: CASSPGGAWETQYF. CDR3 coding DNA: TGTGCCAGCTCACCTGGCGGGGCGTGGGAGACCCAGTACTTC.

This clone was seen only a few times. J is TRBJ1-1 and V is TRBV9; 9 bases are shared with TRBD1. The junction had 1 base not matched to a gene; V was cut back by 0 bases and J by 7 bases. The CDR3 consists of 13 residues. Germline V gene lookup returns CDR1 SGDLS and CDR2 YYNGEE. The CDR3 nucleotides read TGTGCCAGCAGCGTAGTGACAGGGGGTGAAGCTTTCTTT. This encodes CASSVVTGGEAFF. Looking up the rest from reference TRBV9 and TRBJ1-1 gives the full variable domain: DSGVTQTPKHLITATGQRVTLRCSPRSGDLSVYWYQQSLDQGLQFLIQYYNGEERAKGNILERFSAQQFPDLHSELNLSSLELGDSALYFCASSVVTGGEAFFGQGTRLTVV.

This clone has more than one count but fewer than ten. The DNA for the CDR3 is TGTGCCACCACGGACAGCCAAGAGACCCAGTACTTC. Protein product: CATTDSQETQYF. The chain recombines TRBV6-6 with TRBJ2-5, with D perhaps TRBD1 (6 bases). CDR1 is MNHNY, CDR2 SVGAGI, per germline (reference sequence). The germline V and J ends were trimmed by 10 bases and 1 base, with 10 bases remaining between them. The length of the CDR3 is 12 residues.

The rearrangement uses TRBV11-2 and TRBJ2-3; D not resolved. CDR1 and CDR2 (germline): SGHAT, FQNNGV. This CDR3 comprises 14 residues. V lost 4 bases and J 1 base, leaving 9 bases between the germline ends. In DNA form, the CDR3 reads TGTGCCAGCAGCTCAGGAGAAGGCACAGATACGCAGTATTTT. Protein: CASSSGEGTDTQYF.

This clone occurred a few times. This sequence joins TRBV28 and TRBJ2-5; 7 positions match TRBD2. V was clipped by 3 bases and J by 2 bases; unmatched bases: 3. CDR1 is MDHEN, CDR2 SYDVKM, per germline. The CDR3 extends over 14 amino acids. The CDR3 DNA sequence: TGTGCCAGCAGTTTTACTAGCGCACAAGAGACCCAGTACTTC. Amino acid sequence: CASSFTSAQETQYF.

In its sample, this clone was seen a few times. The genes are TRBV5-1 and TRBJ2-3, with D possibly being TRBD1 or TRBD2 (5 bases each). Germline loops: CDR1 SGHRS, CDR2 YFSETQ. V lost 4 bases and J 4 bases, leaving 16 bases between the germline ends. The CDR3 runs 15 residues. DNA of the CDR3: TGCGCCAGCAGCCTTGCCGTGGGGGTTGCAGATACGCAGTATTTT. It specifies CASSLAVGVADTQYF.

The sample holds a few counts of this clone. This chain links TRBV18 with TRBJ2-5; D perhaps matches TRBD2 (5 bases). V lost 3 bases to trimming and J lost 3 bases, with 11 bases between them. CDR3 length equals 14 residues. Per germline, CDR1 KGHSH and CDR2 LQKENI. The CDR3 here is CASSPPAEEETQYF. CDR3 DNA: TGTGCCAGCTCACCCCCAGCGGAGGAAGAGACCCAGTACTTC.

This chain uses TRBV6-1 with TRBJ2-5; TRBD1 matches 8 bases. V trimming: 8 bases; J trimming: 5 bases; junction bases outside the gene matches: 4. The CDR3 runs to 12 residues. Germline CDR1 and CDR2: MNHNS and SASEGT. Here the CDR3 reads CASQGAVETQYF. DNA of the CDR3: TGTGCCAGCCAGGGGGCCGTGGAGACCCAGTACTTC.

This clone was detected only a few times. The V call is TRBV4-3, the J call TRBJ2-3, with 11 positions matching TRBD2. Germline trimming cut 0 bases from V and 0 bases from J; bases unmatched to any gene: 2. In germline, CDR1 is LGHNA, CDR2 YSLEER. The CDR3 runs to 17 residues. CDR3 sequence reads: CASSQEGTSGSTDTQYF. CDR3 sequence (DNA): TGCGCCAGCAGCCAAGAAGGGACTAGCGGTAGCACAGATACGCAGTATTTT.

The genes are TRBV18 and TRBJ1-2, with no clear D. Germline CDR1 is KGHSH and CDR2 is LQKENI. The CDR3 is 13 amino acids. The V end lost 3 bases, the J end lost 5 bases, and 10 bases lay between the germline ends. The CDR3 DNA reads TGTGCCAGCTCACCGATGGAGACTTATGGCTACACCTTC. Translated, it gives CASSPMETYGYTF.

This clone was recorded a few times. The sample holds other DNA sequences that translate to the same CDR3. The chain carries TRBV6-5 and TRBJ1-2, with 9 bases matching TRBD1. The CDR3 consists of 15 residues. Germline CDR1 MNHEY, CDR2 SVGAGI. V trimming: 3 bases; J trimming: 2 bases; junction bases outside the gene matches: 4. CDR3 coding DNA: TGTGCCAGCAGTTATGGCGGACAGGGGAACTATGGCTACACCTTC. This sequence encodes CASSYGGQGNYGYTF.